Here is one T cell receptor (beta chain) with its context. This sample was taken from a study of blood T cell repertoires in COVID-19. Across the whole study: Acute and convalescent COVID-19 samples came from the United States, Italy and Spain. PBMCs, B-cell-depleted T cells, or T cells were the source of the cDNA or gDNA that made up the material.

Authors' methods: Amplification of reference gene primers provided the estimated nucleated cell counts. Only in-frame clones appear in the TCRdb table, and some are missing; sequencing was by immunoSEQ multiplex PCR. V, J and clone size are taken as reported in that table, and D and trimming were inferred from the DNA itself. The sample has around 110,000 clones; about 80% are singletons. Trimming removed 1 base at V and 2 bases at J, with 9 bases between. Germline V gene lookup returns CDR1 SGHRS and CDR2 YFSETQ. There are 14 residues in the CDR3. What was sequenced was peripheral blood. The chain combines TRBV5-1 with TRBJ1-1; a weak D match, TRBD1 (5 bases). The source is a man between 65 and 85 years old with active or convalescent COVID-19. The CDR3 spells CASSLMTDNTEAFF. CDR3 sequence (DNA): TGCGCCAGCAGCTTGATGACAGATAACACTGAAGCTTTCTTT.